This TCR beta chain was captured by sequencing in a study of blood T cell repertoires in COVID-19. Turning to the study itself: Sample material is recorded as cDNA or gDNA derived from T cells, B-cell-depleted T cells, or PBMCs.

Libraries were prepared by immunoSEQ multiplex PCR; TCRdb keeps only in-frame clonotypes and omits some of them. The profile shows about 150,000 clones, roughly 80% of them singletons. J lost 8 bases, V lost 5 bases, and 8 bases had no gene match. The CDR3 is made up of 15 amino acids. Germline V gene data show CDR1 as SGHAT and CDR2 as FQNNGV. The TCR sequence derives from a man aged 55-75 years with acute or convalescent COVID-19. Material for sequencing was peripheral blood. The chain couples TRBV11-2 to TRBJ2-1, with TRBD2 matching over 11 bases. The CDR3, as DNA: TGTGCCAGCAGCCATAGCGGGGGGGCCGGGGATGAGCAGTTCTTC. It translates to CASSHSGGAGDEQFF.